The T cell receptor (beta chain) under discussion was sequenced for a study of T cells in Graves' hyperthyroidism and ophthalmopathy. The CDR3 covers 14 residues. Germline V gene lookup returns CDR1 DFQATT and CDR2 SNEGSKA (reference sequence). The V end was cut by 6 bases, the J end by 5 bases, with 19 bases between. Uncontrolled infection, other autoimmune disease, pregnancy or lactation led to exclusion. In its sample, this clonotype was seen many times. RNA transcripts provided the source from which TCR beta CDR3 regions were amplified. An initial round of RT-PCR targeting the TCR CDR3 relied on the HTBI primer set. In TCRdb, the multiplex PCR reads were re-called with MiXCR into one record per CDR3 protein. The sample holds 270,000 or so distinct CDR3 sequences; about 25% are singletons and the top ten take approximately 30%.

This rearrangement joins TRBV20-1 to TRBJ1-2; D is unresolved. Sequencing was done on a sample of blood. This clonotype was obtained from a man in his forties or fifties with Graves' hyperthyroidism that later progressed to Graves' ophthalmopathy. CDR3 region: CSAKLNDGRYGYTF. The CDR3 region has the DNA TGCAGTGCCAAATTGAATGACGGAAGATATGGCTACACCTTC.